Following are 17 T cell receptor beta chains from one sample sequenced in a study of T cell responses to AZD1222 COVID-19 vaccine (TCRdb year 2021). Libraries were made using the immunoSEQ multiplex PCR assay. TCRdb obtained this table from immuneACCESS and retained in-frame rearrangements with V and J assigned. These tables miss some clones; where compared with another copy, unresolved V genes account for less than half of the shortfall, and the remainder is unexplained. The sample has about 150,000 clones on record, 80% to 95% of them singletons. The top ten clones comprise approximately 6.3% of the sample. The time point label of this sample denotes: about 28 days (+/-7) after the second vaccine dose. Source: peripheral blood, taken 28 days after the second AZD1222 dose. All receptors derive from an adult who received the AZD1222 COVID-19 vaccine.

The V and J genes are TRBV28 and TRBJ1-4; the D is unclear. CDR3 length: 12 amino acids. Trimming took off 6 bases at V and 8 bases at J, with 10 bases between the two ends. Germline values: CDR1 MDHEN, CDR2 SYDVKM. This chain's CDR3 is CASRATREKLFF. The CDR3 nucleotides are TGTGCCAGCAGGGCGACACGCGAAAAACTGTTTTTT.

The CDR3 DNA is TGTGCCAGCAGCCAGTTCTTTAGCGGGGGGGATACCGGGGAGCTGTTTTTT. It specifies CASSQFFSGGDTGELFF. The V call is TRBV3-1 (or the pseudogene TRBV3-2), the J call TRBJ2-2, with 11 bases matching TRBD2. Per germline, CDR1 LGHDT and CDR2 YNNKEL (reference sequence). CDR3 size: 17 residues. J was trimmed by 5 bases and V by 3 bases; bases with no gene match: 8.

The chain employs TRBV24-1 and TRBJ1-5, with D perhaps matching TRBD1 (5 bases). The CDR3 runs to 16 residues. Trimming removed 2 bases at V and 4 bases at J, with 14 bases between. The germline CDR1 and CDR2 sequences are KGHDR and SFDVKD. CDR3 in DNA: TGTGCCACCAGTGATTCAGGGAAAGGGAGGAATCAGCCCCAGCATTTT. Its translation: CATSDSGKGRNQPQHF.

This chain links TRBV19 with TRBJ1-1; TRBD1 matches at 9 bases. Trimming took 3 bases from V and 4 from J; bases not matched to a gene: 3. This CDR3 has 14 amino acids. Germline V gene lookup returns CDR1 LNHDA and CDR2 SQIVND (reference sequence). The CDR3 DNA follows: TGTGCCAGTAGTATCTCGACAGGGGGCACTGAAGCTTTCTTT. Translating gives CASSISTGGTEAFF.

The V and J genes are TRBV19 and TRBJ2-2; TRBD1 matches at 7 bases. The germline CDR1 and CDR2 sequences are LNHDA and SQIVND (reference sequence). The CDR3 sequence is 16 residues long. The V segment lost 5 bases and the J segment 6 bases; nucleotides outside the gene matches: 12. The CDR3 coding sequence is TGTGCCAGTAGTGGAAACAGGGGAAGGGGAGCCGGGGAGCTGTTTTTT. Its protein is CASSGNRGRGAGELFF.

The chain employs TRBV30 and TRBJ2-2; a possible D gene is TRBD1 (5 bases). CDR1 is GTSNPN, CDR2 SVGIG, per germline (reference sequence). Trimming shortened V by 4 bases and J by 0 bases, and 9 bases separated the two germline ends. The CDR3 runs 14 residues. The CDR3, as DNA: TGTGCCTGGACAGGGATCCCGAACACCGGGGAGCTGTTTTTT. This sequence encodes CAWTGIPNTGELFF.

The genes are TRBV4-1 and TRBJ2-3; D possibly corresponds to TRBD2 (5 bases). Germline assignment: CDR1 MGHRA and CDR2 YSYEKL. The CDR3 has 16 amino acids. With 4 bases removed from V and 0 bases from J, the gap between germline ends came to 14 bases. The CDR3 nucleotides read TGCGCCAGCAGCCCTCAGGAGCGGATAAGCACAGATACGCAGTATTTT. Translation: CASSPQERISTDTQYF.

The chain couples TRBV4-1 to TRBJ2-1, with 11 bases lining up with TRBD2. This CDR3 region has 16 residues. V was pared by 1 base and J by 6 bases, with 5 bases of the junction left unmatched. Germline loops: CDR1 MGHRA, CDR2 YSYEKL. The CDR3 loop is CASSQVAGGPPNEQFF. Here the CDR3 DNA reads TGCGCCAGCAGCCAAGTAGCGGGGGGGCCCCCCAATGAGCAGTTCTTC.

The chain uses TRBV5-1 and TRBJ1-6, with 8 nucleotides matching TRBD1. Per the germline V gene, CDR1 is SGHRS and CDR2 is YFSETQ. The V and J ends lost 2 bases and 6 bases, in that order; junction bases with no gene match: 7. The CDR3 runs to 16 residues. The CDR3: CASSFMTGAINSPLHF. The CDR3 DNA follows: TGCGCCAGCAGCTTTATGACAGGGGCGATTAATTCACCCCTCCACTTT.

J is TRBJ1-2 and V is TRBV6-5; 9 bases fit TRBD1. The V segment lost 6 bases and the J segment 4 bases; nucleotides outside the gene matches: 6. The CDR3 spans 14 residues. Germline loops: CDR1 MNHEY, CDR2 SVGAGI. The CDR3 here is CASRTGGAGYGYTF. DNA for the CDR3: TGTGCCAGCAGAACAGGGGGCGCGGGCTATGGCTACACCTTC.

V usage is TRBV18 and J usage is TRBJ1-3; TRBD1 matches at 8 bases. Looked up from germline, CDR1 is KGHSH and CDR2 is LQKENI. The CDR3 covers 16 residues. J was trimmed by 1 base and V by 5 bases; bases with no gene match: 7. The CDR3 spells CASSIIRQGSGNTIYF. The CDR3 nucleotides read TGTGCCAGCTCAATAATCCGACAGGGGTCTGGAAACACCATATATTTT.

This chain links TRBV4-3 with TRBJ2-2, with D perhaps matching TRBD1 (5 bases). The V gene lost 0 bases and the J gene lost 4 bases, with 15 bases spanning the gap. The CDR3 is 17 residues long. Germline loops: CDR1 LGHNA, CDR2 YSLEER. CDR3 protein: CASSQEFKQGVTGELFF. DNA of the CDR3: TGCGCCAGCAGCCAAGAGTTCAAGCAGGGTGTCACCGGGGAGCTGTTTTTT.

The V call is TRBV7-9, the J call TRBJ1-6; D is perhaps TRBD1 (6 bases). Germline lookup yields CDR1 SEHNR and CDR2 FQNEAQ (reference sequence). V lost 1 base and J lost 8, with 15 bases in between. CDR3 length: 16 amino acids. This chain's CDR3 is CASSLDSGGAYSPLHF. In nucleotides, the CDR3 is TGTGCCAGCAGCTTAGATTCCGGGGGCGCTTATTCACCCCTCCACTTT. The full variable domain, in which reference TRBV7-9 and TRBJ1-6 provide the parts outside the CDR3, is DTGVSQNPRHKITKRGQNVTFRCDPISEHNRLYWYRQTLGQGPEFLTYFQNEAQLEKSRLLSDRFSAERPKGSFSTLEIQRTEQGDSAMYLCASSLDSGGAYSPLHFGNGTRLTVT.

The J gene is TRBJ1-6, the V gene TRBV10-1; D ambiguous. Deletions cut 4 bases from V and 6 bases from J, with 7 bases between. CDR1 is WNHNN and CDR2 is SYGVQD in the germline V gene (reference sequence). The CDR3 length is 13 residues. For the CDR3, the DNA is TGCGCCAGCAGTGGGACCCTTAATTCACCCCTCCACTTT. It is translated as CASSGTLNSPLHF.

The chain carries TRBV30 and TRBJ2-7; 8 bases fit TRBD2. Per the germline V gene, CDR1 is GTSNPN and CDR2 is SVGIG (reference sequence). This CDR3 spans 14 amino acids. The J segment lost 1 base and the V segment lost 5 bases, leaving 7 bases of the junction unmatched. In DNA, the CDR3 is TGTGCCTGGCTCCCCATAGCGGGATCCTACGAGCAGTACTTC. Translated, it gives CAWLPIAGSYEQYF.

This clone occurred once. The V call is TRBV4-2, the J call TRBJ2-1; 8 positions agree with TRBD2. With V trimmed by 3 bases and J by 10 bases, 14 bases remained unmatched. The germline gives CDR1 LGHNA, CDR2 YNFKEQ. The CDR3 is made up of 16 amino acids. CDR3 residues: CASSQSERGGRVEQFF. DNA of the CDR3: TGTGCCAGCAGCCAGTCCGAACGGGGGGGCCGGGTGGAGCAGTTCTTC.

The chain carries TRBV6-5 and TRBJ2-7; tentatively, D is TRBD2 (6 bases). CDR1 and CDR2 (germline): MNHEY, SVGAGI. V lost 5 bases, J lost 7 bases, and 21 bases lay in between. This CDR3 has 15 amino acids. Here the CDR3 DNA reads TGTGCCAGCAGTCGGACTATAGCGGCTCCCTCAGAGCAGTACTTC. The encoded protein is CASSRTIAAPSEQYF.